The 9 T cell receptor beta chains below were found in one sample sequenced in a study of OX40 agonist ivuxolimab in advanced cancers. Measured with immunoSEQ multiplex PCR; TCRdb has only the in-frame clones, and not every one. The sample has around 61,000 clones; 92% are singletons. Source: CD4+ or CD8+ T cells sorted from blood, taken in a trial of the OX40 agonist ivuxolimab. The receptors derive from an adult with an advanced solid tumor such as melanoma, head and neck, liver or kidney cancer.

The rearrangement joins TRBV7-9 to TRBJ2-5; 7 nucleotides line up with TRBD1. This CDR3 contains 15 residues. V was clipped by 6 bases and J by 3 bases; unmatched bases: 10. The V gene's germline CDR1 is SEHNR and CDR2 FQNEAQ (reference sequence). The chain's CDR3 is CASRPQGEKKETQYF. The CDR3 DNA reads TGTGCCAGCAGACCGCAGGGGGAGAAGAAAGAGACCCAGTACTTC.

The chain links TRBV7-2 to TRBJ2-5; 14 positions agree with TRBD2. The trim removed 5 bases at V and 2 bases at J, leaving 7 bases unmatched. This CDR3 has 17 amino acids. The germline gives CDR1 SGHTA, CDR2 FQGNSA. The DNA for the CDR3 is TGTGCCAGCAGCCCTCACCGACTAGCGGGGGGGCAAGAGACCCAGTACTTC. Protein sequence: CASSPHRLAGGQETQYF. The complete variable domain, with remaining parts taken from reference TRBV7-2 and TRBJ2-5, reads GAGVSQSPSNKVTEKGKDVELRCDPISGHTALYWYRQSLGQGLEFLIYFQGNSAPDKSGLPSDRFSAERTGGSVSTLTIQRTQQEDSAVYLCASSPHRLAGGQETQYFGPGTRLLVL.

The rearrangement joins TRBV2 to TRBJ2-5, with D perhaps given as TRBD1 or TRBD2 (5 bases each). In germline, CDR1 is SNHLY, CDR2 FYNNEI. This CDR3 has 14 amino acids. V was cut by 5 bases and J by 5 bases, with 15 bases left in between. This CDR3 reads CASSPGTAGETQYF. CDR3 in DNA: TGTGCCAGCAGTCCCGGGACGGCTGGGGAGACCCAGTACTTC.

The chain carries TRBV6-6 and TRBJ2-4, with D hard to call. V lost 4 bases and J 6 bases, leaving 16 bases between the germline ends. The germline V gene encodes CDR1 MNHNY and CDR2 SVGAGI (reference sequence). CDR3 length: 15 residues. CDR3 loop: CASSSSGPTSNIQYF. The CDR3, as DNA: TGTGCCAGCAGTTCCTCGGGTCCGACTTCAAACATTCAGTACTTC.

J is TRBJ1-1 and V is TRBV15; 7 bases match TRBD1. CDR1 and CDR2 from the germline V gene are LNHNV and YYDKDF (reference sequence). The ends lost 3 bases at V and 8 bases at J; junction bases unmatched: 9. The CDR3 extends over 14 amino acids. CDR3 amino acids: CATSSELPDREAFF. The CDR3 DNA is TGTGCCACCAGCAGCGAACTCCCGGACAGGGAAGCTTTCTTT.

The gene calls are TRBV27 and TRBJ2-7, with D unclear. The germline V gene has CDR1 MNHEY and CDR2 SMNVEV (reference sequence). This CDR3 is 11 amino acids long. V gave up 6 bases and J gave up 3 bases, with 6 bases separating them. CDR3 coding DNA: TGTGCCAGCAGGAACTACTACGAGCAGTACTTC. This gives the protein CASRNYYEQYF.

This chain connects TRBV11-3 to TRBJ1-1; 8 bases align to TRBD1. The CDR3 is 14 amino acids. V was clipped by 4 bases and J by 8 bases; unmatched bases: 9. Germline V gene data show CDR1 as SGHNT and CDR2 as YENEEA. CDR3: CASSSMDRDVEAFF. The CDR3 nucleotides are TGTGCCAGCAGCTCCATGGACAGGGATGTCGAAGCTTTCTTT.

The count of this clone is one. CDR3 DNA sequence: TGCAGCGCTTATTCTAGCACAGATACGCAGTATTTT. As protein: CSAYSSTDTQYF. V is TRBV29-1 and J is TRBJ2-3; no reliable D call. V was shortened by 7 bases and J by 0 bases, with 8 bases between the two germline ends. This CDR3 has 12 amino acids. Germline loops: CDR1 SQVTM, CDR2 ANQGSEA.

This clone was seen once. The rearrangement links TRBV28 to TRBJ2-7; 7 nucleotides match TRBD1. Per germline, CDR1 MDHEN and CDR2 SYDVKM. V dropped 4 bases and J dropped 5; count of bases not matched to a gene: 8. CDR3 length: 14 residues. The DNA of the CDR3 is TGTGCCAGCAGTTCCATCGGACAGGACAACGAGCAGTACTTC. This sequence encodes CASSSIGQDNEQYF.